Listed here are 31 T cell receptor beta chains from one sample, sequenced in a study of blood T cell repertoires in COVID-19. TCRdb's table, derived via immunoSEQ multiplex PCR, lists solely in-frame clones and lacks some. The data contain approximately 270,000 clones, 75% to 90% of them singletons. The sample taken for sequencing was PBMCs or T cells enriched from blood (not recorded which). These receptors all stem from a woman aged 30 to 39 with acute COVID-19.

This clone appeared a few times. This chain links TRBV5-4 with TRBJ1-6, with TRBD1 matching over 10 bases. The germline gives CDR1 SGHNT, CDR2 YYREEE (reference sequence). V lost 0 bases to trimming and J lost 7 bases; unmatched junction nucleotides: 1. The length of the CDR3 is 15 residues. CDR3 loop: CASSLAGQGNSPLHF. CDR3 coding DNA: TGTGCCAGCAGCTTGGCGGGACAGGGGAATTCACCCCTCCACTTT. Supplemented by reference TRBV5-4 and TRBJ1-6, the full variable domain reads ETGVTQSPTHLIKTRGQQVTLRCSSQSGHNTVSWYQQALGQGPQFIFQYYREEENGRGNFPPRFSGLQFPNYSSELNVNALELDDSALYLCASSLAGQGNSPLHFGNGTRLTVT.

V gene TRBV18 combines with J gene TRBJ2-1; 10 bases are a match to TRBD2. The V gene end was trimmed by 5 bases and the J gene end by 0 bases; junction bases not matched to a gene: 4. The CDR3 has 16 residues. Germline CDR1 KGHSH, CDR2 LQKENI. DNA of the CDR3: TGTGCCAGCTCAGGACTAGCGGACAGCTCCTACAATGAGCAGTTCTTC. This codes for CASSGLADSSYNEQFF.

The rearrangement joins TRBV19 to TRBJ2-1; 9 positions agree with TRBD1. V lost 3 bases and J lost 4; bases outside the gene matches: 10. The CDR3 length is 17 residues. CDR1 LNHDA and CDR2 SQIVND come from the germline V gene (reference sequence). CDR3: CASSITGGATGYNEQFF. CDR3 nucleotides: TGTGCCAGTAGTATTACAGGGGGCGCAACGGGGTACAATGAGCAGTTCTTC.

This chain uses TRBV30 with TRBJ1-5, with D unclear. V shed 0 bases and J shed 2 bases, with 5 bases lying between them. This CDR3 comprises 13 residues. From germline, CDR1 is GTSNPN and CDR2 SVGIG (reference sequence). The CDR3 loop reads CAWSVYGNQPQHF. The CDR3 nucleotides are TGTGCCTGGAGTGTGTATGGCAATCAGCCCCAGCATTTT.

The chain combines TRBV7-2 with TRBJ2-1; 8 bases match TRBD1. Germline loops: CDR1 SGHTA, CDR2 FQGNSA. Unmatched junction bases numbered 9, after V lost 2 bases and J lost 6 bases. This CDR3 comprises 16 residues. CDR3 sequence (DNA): TGTGCCAGCAGCTTATTTGGGACAGGCCCCACCAATGAGCAGTTCTTC. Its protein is CASSLFGTGPTNEQFF.

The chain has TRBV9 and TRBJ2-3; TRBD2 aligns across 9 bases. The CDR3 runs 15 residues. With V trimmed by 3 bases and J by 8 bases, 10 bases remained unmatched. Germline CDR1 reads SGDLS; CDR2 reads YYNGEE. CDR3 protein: CASSDLAGDVGTQYF. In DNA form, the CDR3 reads TGTGCCAGCAGCGATTTAGCGGGAGACGTGGGTACGCAGTATTTT.

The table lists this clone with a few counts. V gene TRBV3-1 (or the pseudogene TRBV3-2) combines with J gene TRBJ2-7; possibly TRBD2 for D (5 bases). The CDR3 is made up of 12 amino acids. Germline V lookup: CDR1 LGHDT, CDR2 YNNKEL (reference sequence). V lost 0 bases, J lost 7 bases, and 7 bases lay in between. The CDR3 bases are TGTGCCAGCAGCCAAGAACGGGGTGAGCAGTACTTC. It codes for CASSQERGEQYF.

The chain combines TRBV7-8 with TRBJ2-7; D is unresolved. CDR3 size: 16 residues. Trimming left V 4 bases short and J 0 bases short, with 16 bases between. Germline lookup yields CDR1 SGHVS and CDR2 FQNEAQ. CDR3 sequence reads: CASSSEGGSASYEQYF. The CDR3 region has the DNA TGTGCCAGCAGCTCGGAAGGCGGCTCCGCCTCCTACGAGCAGTACTTC.

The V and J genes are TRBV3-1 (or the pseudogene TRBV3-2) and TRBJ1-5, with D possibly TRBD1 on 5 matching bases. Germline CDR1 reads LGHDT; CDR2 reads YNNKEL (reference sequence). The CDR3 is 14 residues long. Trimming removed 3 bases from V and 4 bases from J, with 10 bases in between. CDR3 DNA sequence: TGTGCCAGCAGCCATGGGGGGGAGAATCAGCCCCAGCATTTT. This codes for CASSHGGENQPQHF.

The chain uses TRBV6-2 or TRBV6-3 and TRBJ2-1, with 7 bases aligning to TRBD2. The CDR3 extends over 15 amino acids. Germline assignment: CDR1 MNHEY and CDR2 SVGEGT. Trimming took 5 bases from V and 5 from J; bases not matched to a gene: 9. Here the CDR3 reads CASSLSSGGDNEQFF. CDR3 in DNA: TGTGCCAGCAGTCTATCTAGCGGAGGGGACAATGAGCAGTTCTTC.

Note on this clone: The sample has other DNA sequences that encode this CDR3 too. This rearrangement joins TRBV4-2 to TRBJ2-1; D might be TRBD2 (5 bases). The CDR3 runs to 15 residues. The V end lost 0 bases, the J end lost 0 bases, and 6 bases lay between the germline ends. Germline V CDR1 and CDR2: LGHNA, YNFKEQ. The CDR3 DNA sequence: TGTGCCAGCAGCCAAGAAACTAGCTCCTACAATGAGCAGTTCTTC. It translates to CASSQETSSYNEQFF.

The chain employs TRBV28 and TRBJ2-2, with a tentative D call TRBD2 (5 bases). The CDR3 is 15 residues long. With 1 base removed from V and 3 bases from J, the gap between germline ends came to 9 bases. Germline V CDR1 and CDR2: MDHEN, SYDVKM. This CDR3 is CASSLLRDDTGELFF. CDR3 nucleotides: TGTGCCAGCAGTTTATTGAGGGATGACACCGGGGAGCTGTTTTTT.

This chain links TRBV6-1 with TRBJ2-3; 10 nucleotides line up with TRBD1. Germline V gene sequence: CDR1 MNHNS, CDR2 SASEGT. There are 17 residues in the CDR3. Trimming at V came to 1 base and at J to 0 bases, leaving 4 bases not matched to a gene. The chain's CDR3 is CASSEVGDRGSTDTQYF. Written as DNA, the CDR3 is TGTGCCAGCAGTGAAGTAGGGGACAGGGGTAGCACAGATACGCAGTATTTT.

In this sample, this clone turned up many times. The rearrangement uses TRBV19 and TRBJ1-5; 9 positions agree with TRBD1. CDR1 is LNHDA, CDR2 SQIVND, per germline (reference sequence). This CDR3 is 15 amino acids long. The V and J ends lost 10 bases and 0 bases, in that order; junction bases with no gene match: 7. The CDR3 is CAIYRGLSSNQPQHF. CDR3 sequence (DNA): TGTGCCATCTACAGGGGGCTTAGTAGCAATCAGCCCCAGCATTTT.

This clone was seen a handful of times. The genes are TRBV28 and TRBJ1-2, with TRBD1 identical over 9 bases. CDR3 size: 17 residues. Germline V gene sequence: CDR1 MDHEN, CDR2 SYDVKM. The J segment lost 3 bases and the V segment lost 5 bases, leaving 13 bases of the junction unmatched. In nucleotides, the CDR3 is TGTGCCAGCAGTAGACCGGGACAGGGATCTTTTGACTATGGCTACACCTTC. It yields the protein CASSRPGQGSFDYGYTF.

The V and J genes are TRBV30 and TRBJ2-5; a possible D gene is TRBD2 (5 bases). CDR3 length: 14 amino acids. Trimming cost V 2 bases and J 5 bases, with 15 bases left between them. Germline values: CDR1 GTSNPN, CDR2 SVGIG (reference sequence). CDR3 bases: TGTGCCTGGAGTTCAGAGGGCCCTCGGGAGACCCAGTACTTC. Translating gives CAWSSEGPRETQYF.

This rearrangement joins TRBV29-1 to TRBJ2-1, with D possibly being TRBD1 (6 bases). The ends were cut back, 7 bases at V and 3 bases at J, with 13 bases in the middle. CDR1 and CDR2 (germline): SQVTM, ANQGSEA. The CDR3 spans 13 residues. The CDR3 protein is CSAETGHYNEQFF. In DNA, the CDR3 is TGCAGCGCCGAAACAGGGCACTACAATGAGCAGTTCTTC.

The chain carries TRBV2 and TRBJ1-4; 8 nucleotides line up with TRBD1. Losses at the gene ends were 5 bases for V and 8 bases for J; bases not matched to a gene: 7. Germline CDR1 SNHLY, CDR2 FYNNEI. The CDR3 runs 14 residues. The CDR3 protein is CASSLDRGEEKLFF. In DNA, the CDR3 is TGTGCCAGCAGTCTTGACAGGGGTGAGGAAAAACTGTTTTTT.

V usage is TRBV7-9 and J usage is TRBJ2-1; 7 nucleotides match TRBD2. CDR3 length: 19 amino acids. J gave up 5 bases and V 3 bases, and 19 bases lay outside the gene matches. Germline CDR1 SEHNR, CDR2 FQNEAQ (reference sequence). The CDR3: CASSFLLGRRLADHNEQFF. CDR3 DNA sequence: TGTGCCAGCAGCTTTCTGCTCGGCCGTCGGCTAGCGGACCACAATGAGCAGTTCTTC.

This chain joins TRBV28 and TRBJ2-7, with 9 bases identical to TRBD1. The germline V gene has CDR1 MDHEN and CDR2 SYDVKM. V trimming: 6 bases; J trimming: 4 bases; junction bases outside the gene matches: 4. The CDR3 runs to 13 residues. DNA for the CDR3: TGTGCCAGCAGGATTGGGACAGGGTACGAGCAGTACTTC. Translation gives CASRIGTGYEQYF. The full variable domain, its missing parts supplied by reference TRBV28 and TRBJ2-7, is DVKVTQSSRYLVKRTGEKVFLECVQDMDHENMFWYRQDPGLGLRLIYFSYDVKMKEKGDIPEGYSVSREKKERFSLILESASTNQTSMYLCASRIGTGYEQYFGPGTRLTVT.

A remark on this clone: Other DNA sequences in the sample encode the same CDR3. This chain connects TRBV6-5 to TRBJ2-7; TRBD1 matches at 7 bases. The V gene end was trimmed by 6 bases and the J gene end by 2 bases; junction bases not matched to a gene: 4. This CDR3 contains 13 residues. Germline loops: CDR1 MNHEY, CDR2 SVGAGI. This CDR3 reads CASRRQGAYEQYF. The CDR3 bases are TGTGCCAGCAGGCGTCAGGGGGCCTACGAGCAGTACTTC.

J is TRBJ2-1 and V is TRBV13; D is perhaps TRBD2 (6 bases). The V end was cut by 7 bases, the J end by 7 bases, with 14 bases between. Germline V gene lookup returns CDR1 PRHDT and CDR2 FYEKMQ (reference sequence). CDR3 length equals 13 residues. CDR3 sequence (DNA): TGTGCCAGCACCATAGGGACTTCTAATGAGCAGTTCTTC. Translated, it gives CASTIGTSNEQFF.

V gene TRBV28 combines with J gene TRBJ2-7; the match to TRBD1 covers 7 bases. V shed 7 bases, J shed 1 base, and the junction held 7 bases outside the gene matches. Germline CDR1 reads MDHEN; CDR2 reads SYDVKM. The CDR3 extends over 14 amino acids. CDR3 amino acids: CASIIPGQSYEQYF. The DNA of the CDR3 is TGTGCCAGCATTATTCCGGGACAGTCCTACGAGCAGTACTTC.

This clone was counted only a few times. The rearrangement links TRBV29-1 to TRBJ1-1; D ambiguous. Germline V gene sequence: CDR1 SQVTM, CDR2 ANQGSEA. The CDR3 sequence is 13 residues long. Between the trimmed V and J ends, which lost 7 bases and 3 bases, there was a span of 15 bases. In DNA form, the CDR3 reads TGCAGCGCCACTGCAAATACCGACACTGAAGCTTTCTTT. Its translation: CSATANTDTEAFF.

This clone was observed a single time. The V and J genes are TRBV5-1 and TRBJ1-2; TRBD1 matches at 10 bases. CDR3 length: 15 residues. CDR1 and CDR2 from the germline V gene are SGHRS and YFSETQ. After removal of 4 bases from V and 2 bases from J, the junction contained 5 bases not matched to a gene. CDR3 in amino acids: CASSAGQGTNYGYTF. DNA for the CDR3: TGCGCCAGCAGCGCGGGACAGGGGACAAACTATGGCTACACCTTC.

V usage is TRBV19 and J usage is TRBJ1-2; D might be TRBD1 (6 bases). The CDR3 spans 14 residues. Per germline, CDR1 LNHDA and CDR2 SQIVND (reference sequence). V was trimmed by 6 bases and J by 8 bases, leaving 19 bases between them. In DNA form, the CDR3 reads TGTGCCAGTAGCCTCCGGGACACCTCGGTCGGCTACACCTTC. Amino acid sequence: CASSLRDTSVGYTF.

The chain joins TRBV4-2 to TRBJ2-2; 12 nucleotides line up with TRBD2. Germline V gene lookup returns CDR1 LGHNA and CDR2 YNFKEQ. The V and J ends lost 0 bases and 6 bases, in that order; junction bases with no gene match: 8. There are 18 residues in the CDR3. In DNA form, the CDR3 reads TGTGCCAGCAGCCAAGACTTAGCCGCTAGCGGGAGGGCCGGGGAGCTGTTTTTT. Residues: CASSQDLAASGRAGELFF.

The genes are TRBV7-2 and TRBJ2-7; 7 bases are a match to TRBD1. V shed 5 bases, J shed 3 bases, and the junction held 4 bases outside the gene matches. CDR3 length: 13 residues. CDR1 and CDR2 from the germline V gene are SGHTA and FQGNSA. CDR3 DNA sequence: TGTGCCAGCAGCGTCGACAGGGACTACGAGCAGTACTTC. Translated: CASSVDRDYEQYF. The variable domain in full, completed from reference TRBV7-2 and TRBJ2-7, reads GAGVSQSPSNKVTEKGKDVELRCDPISGHTALYWYRQSLGQGLEFLIYFQGNSAPDKSGLPSDRFSAERTGGSVSTLTIQRTQQEDSAVYLCASSVDRDYEQYFGPGTRLTVT.

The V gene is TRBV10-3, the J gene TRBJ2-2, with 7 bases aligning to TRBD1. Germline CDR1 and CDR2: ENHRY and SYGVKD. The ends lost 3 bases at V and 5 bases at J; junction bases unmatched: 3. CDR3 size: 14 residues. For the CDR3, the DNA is TGTGCCATCAGTGATGCAGGGGGAACCGGGGAGCTGTTTTTT. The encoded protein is CAISDAGGTGELFF.

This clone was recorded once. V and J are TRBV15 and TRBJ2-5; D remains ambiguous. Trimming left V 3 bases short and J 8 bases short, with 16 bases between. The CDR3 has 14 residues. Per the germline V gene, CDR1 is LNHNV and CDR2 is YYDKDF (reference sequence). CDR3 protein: CATSSQDILGTQYF. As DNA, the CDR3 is TGTGCCACCAGCAGCCAAGACATCCTCGGTACCCAGTACTTC.

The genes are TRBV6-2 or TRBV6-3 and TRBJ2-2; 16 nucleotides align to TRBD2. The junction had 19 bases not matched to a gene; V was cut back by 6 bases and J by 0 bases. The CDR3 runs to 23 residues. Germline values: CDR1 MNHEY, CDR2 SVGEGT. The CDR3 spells CASSLRLPGLAGGPRPNTGELFF. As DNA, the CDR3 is TGTGCCAGCAGCCTTCGGCTCCCGGGACTAGCGGGAGGGCCCCGACCGAACACCGGGGAGCTGTTTTTT.